These T cell receptor beta chains were read from a single sample in a study of control samples from healthy donors and cancer patients. This table comes from immunoSEQ multiplex PCR, and its TCRdb copy is limited to in-frame clones, with some not included. The table lists about 120,000 clones, more than 70% of them singletons. What was sequenced was blood. The receptors were gathered from a man aged 45-65 years in good health. The CDR3 runs from the conserved cysteine through the conserved F or W. Each record gives: V gene, clone size, D gene, J gene, CDR3 protein, CDR3 DNA. D genes are given only for firm matches. Clone size is stated in some rows and not others, as once, few, many or a class when expanded.

V: TRBV24-1; size: once; D: NA; J: TRBJ2-7; CDR3: CATSESGLPYEQYF; DNA: TGTGCCACCAGTGAGTCAGGGCTCCCCTACGAGCAGTACTTC
V: TRBV7-2; size: NA; D: NA; J: TRBJ1-2; CDR3: CASSFSRPYGYTF; DNA: TGTGCCAGCAGCTTCTCCAGGCCCTATGGCTACACCTTC
V: TRBV12-3/TRBV12-4; size: NA; D: NA; J: TRBJ1-6; CDR3: CASSLGNSPLHF; DNA: TGTGCCAGCAGCCTGGGGAATTCACCCCTCCACTTT
V: TRBV15; size: NA; D: TRBD2; J: TRBJ2-7; CDR3: CATSRVRLAGGPAYEQYF; DNA: TGTGCCACCAGCAGAGTAAGACTAGCGGGGGGTCCTGCCTACGAGCAGTACTTC
V: TRBV18; size: NA; D: TRBD1; J: TRBJ2-2; CDR3: CASSPQMRQGATGELFF; DNA: TGTGCCAGCTCACCACAGATGAGACAGGGCGCAACCGGGGAGCTGTTTTTT
V: TRBV7-9; size: few; D: NA; J: TRBJ2-1; CDR3: CASSLWGTTYNEQFF; DNA: TGTGCCAGCAGCTTATGGGGGACAACCTACAATGAGCAGTTCTTC
V: TRBV9; size: NA; D: TRBD2; J: TRBJ2-5; CDR3: CASSDGTSGGAGETQYF; DNA: TGTGCCAGCAGCGACGGGACTAGCGGGGGGGCCGGAGAGACCCAGTACTTC
V: TRBV6-1; size: NA; D: NA; J: TRBJ1-1; CDR3: CASDTMNTEAFF; DNA: TGTGCCAGCGACACTATGAACACTGAAGCTTTCTTT
V: TRBV4-3; size: NA; D: NA; J: TRBJ2-6; CDR3: CASSQAMGAGANVLTF; DNA: TGCGCCAGCAGCCAGGCGATGGGGGCTGGGGCCAACGTCCTGACTTTC
V: TRBV5-4; size: NA; D: TRBD1; J: TRBJ1-2; CDR3: CASSWWTGEPYGYTF; DNA: TGTGCCAGCAGCTGGTGGACAGGGGAGCCCTATGGCTACACCTTC
V: TRBV24-1; size: NA; D: NA; J: TRBJ2-3; CDR3: CATSETAITDTQYF; DNA: TGTGCCACCAGTGAAACAGCTATCACAGATACGCAGTATTTT
V: TRBV5-1; size: NA; D: NA; J: TRBJ1-6; CDR3: CASSLGTSNSPLHF; DNA: TGCGCCAGCAGCCTCGGGACCAGTAATTCACCCCTCCACTTT
V: TRBV7-2; size: NA; D: NA; J: TRBJ1-2; CDR3: CASRLNYGYTF; DNA: TGTGCCAGCAGGTTGAACTATGGCTACACCTTC
V: TRBV12-3/TRBV12-4; size: few; D: TRBD1; J: TRBJ2-4; CDR3: CASRQGAKNIQYF; DNA: TGTGCCAGCCGACAGGGGGCAAAAAACATTCAGTACTTC
V: TRBV12-5; size: NA; D: NA; J: TRBJ1-4; CDR3: CASTPEGPQGWEKLFF; DNA: TGTGCTAGTACGCCCGAGGGCCCCCAGGGATGGGAAAAACTGTTTTTT
V: TRBV4-3; size: NA; D: NA; J: TRBJ1-2; CDR3: CASSPGQGRGYTF; DNA: TGCGCCAGCAGCCCGGGCCAGGGAAGAGGCTACACCTTC
V: TRBV15; size: NA; D: TRBD1; J: TRBJ1-2; CDR3: CATSIRTGFFYGYTF; DNA: TGTGCCACCAGCATACGGACAGGGTTCTTCTATGGCTACACCTTC
V: TRBV28; size: few; D: TRBD1; J: TRBJ1-1; CDR3: CASSPGQGGEAFF; DNA: TGTGCCAGCAGTCCGGGACAGGGGGGAGAAGCTTTCTTT
V: TRBV27; size: NA; D: TRBD2; J: TRBJ2-7; CDR3: CASSLLPGLALYEQYF; DNA: TGTGCCAGCAGTCTTCTTCCGGGACTAGCTTTGTACGAGCAGTACTTC
V: TRBV19; size: NA; D: NA; J: TRBJ2-3; CDR3: CASRDTDTQYF; DNA: TGTGCCAGTAGGGACACAGATACGCAGTATTTT
V: TRBV10-3; size: NA; D: NA; J: TRBJ2-2; CDR3: CAIGQGEAGELFF; DNA: TGTGCCATCGGTCAGGGGGAGGCCGGGGAGCTGTTTTTT
V: TRBV27; size: NA; D: NA; J: TRBJ1-4; CDR3: CASSLGRLNEKLFF; DNA: TGTGCCAGCAGTTTGGGCAGGCTGAATGAAAAACTGTTTTTT
V: TRBV19; size: few; D: NA; J: TRBJ1-1; CDR3: CASSASPFGGGTEAFF; DNA: TGTGCCAGTAGTGCCTCCCCCTTTGGGGGGGGCACTGAAGCTTTCTTT
V: TRBV15; size: NA; D: TRBD2; J: TRBJ2-5; CDR3: CATSRDRLGGQETQYF; DNA: TGTGCCACCAGCAGAGATAGGCTGGGGGGGCAAGAGACCCAGTACTTC
V: TRBV5-1; size: NA; D: NA; J: TRBJ2-3; CDR3: CASSLRGAVDTQYF; DNA: TGCGCCAGCAGCTTGCGGGGGGCCGTGGATACGCAGTATTTT
V: TRBV3-1/TRBV3-2; size: NA; D: NA; J: TRBJ2-2; CDR3: CASSPLDFLNTGELFF; DNA: TGTGCCAGCAGCCCTCTGGACTTCTTGAACACCGGGGAGCTGTTTTTT
V: TRBV5-1; size: NA; D: TRBD1; J: TRBJ1-5; CDR3: CASSLEQGRQPQHF; DNA: TGCGCCAGCAGCTTGGAACAGGGGAGACAGCCCCAGCATTTT
V: TRBV4-1; size: once; D: TRBD2; J: TRBJ2-1; CDR3: CASSQVGIGGNEQFF; DNA: TGCGCCAGCAGCCAAGTAGGTATCGGGGGGAATGAGCAGTTCTTC
V: TRBV7-2; size: NA; D: TRBD2; J: TRBJ2-3; CDR3: CASSRTSGGASSTDTQYF; DNA: TGTGCCAGCAGCCGGACTAGCGGGGGGGCCTCTAGCACAGATACGCAGTATTTT
V: TRBV5-1; size: NA; D: NA; J: TRBJ2-7; CDR3: CASSLSPQGYEQYF; DNA: TGCGCCAGCAGCTTATCTCCTCAGGGGTACGAGCAGTACTTC
V: TRBV27; size: medium-sized; D: NA; J: TRBJ1-1; CDR3: CASSPPMGAMNTEAFF; DNA: TGTGCCAGCAGTCCCCCAATGGGAGCTATGAACACTGAAGCTTTCTTT
V: TRBV5-1; size: NA; D: NA; J: TRBJ2-7; CDR3: CASSTNPGGQDEQYF; DNA: TGCGCCAGCAGCACAAACCCCGGGGGGCAAGACGAGCAGTACTTC
V: TRBV12-3/TRBV12-4; size: NA; D: NA; J: TRBJ2-7; CDR3: CASSSESGVEQYF; DNA: TGTGCCAGCAGCTCCGAGTCAGGGGTCGAGCAGTACTTC
V: TRBV5-5; size: once; D: NA; J: TRBJ1-1; CDR3: CASSFGGTEAFF; DNA: TGTGCCAGCAGCTTCGGGGGCACTGAAGCTTTCTTT
V: TRBV5-1; size: NA; D: NA; J: TRBJ2-2; CDR3: CASSPLSGRNTGELFF; DNA: TGCGCCAGCAGCCCCTTGTCGGGGAGGAACACCGGGGAGCTGTTTTTT
V: TRBV5-8; size: NA; D: TRBD1; J: TRBJ1-1; CDR3: CASSFQDRGTEAFF; DNA: TGTGCCAGCAGCTTCCAAGACAGGGGGACTGAAGCTTTCTTT
V: TRBV11-3; size: NA; D: NA; J: TRBJ1-6; CDR3: CASSLPGNSPLHF; DNA: TGTGCCAGCAGCTTGCCAGGCAATTCACCCCTCCACTTT
V: TRBV6-5; size: NA; D: TRBD2; J: TRBJ2-3; CDR3: CASSGSGGALYTQYF; DNA: TGTGCCAGCAGCGGTAGCGGGGGGGCCCTATATACGCAGTATTTT
V: TRBV15; size: NA; D: NA; J: TRBJ2-5; CDR3: CATSRDGGGWETQYF; DNA: TGTGCCACCAGCAGAGATGGGGGGGGCTGGGAGACCCAGTACTTC
V: TRBV14; size: NA; D: TRBD1; J: TRBJ1-2; CDR3: CASSHQTGQGAPTF; DNA: TGTGCCAGCAGCCACCAAACGGGACAGGGGGCGCCTACCTTC
V: TRBV3-1/TRBV3-2; size: NA; D: TRBD2; J: TRBJ2-1; CDR3: CASSFRTSGALRNEQFF; DNA: TGTGCCAGCAGCTTCCGGACTAGCGGGGCGCTAAGGAATGAGCAGTTCTTC
V: TRBV7-6; size: NA; D: NA; J: TRBJ1-3; CDR3: CASSLTVGRQGSFYGNTIYF; DNA: TGTGCCAGCAGCTTAACTGTGGGGCGGCAGGGGAGCTTTTATGGAAACACCATATATTTT
V: TRBV7-9; size: NA; D: TRBD2; J: TRBJ2-1; CDR3: CASSASGGYNEQFF; DNA: TGTGCCAGCAGCGCTAGCGGGGGATACAATGAGCAGTTCTTC
V: TRBV18; size: NA; D: NA; J: TRBJ1-1; CDR3: CASSVDRNLNTEAFF; DNA: TGTGCCAGCTCAGTTGACCGGAACTTGAACACTGAAGCTTTCTTT
V: TRBV28; size: NA; D: TRBD1; J: TRBJ1-4; CDR3: CASSPWDRVNEKLFF; DNA: TGTGCCAGCAGTCCCTGGGACAGGGTTAATGAAAAACTGTTTTTT
V: TRBV27; size: NA; D: TRBD1; J: TRBJ2-7; CDR3: CASKGRGGIDEQYF; DNA: TGTGCCAGCAAGGGGAGAGGGGGCATAGACGAGCAGTACTTC
V: TRBV24-1; size: NA; D: NA; J: TRBJ1-1; CDR3: CATPRKGDRGEAFF; DNA: TGTGCCACCCCGCGCAAAGGGGATAGGGGTGAAGCTTTCTTT
V: TRBV9; size: NA; D: TRBD2; J: TRBJ2-2; CDR3: CASSVLAGGRVTGELFF; DNA: TGTGCCAGCAGCGTACTAGCGGGGGGGCGAGTCACCGGGGAGCTGTTTTTT
V: TRBV10-2; size: NA; D: NA; J: TRBJ2-2; CDR3: CASRPRGANTGELFF; DNA: TGCGCCAGCAGGCCCAGGGGGGCGAACACCGGGGAGCTGTTTTTT
V: TRBV19; size: NA; D: NA; J: TRBJ1-1; CDR3: CASSIRAADTEAFF; DNA: TGTGCCAGTAGTATCCGGGCAGCGGACACTGAAGCTTTCTTT
V: TRBV19; size: NA; D: NA; J: TRBJ1-2; CDR3: CASTPGAYGYTF; DNA: TGTGCCAGTACCCCGGGTGCTTATGGCTACACCTTC
V: TRBV18; size: NA; D: TRBD1; J: TRBJ1-3; CDR3: CASSKDLQGAGNTIYF; DNA: TGTGCCAGCTCAAAGGACTTACAGGGGGCTGGAAACACCATATATTTT
V: TRBV11-2; size: NA; D: TRBD1; J: TRBJ1-2; CDR3: CASSLHSGTGSGYTF; DNA: TGTGCCAGCAGCCTTCATTCCGGGACAGGGTCAGGCTACACCTTC
V: TRBV7-2; size: NA; D: NA; J: TRBJ2-7; CDR3: CASSLVHGNYEQYF; DNA: TGTGCCAGCAGCTTAGTACATGGGAATTACGAGCAGTACTTC
V: TRBV5-1; size: NA; D: TRBD1; J: TRBJ2-1; CDR3: CASTQGQGWGNEQFF; DNA: TGCGCCAGCACCCAAGGACAGGGATGGGGCAATGAGCAGTTCTTC
V: TRBV11-2; size: NA; D: NA; J: TRBJ2-7; CDR3: CASSYRAGEQYF; DNA: TGTGCCAGCAGCTACAGGGCTGGCGAGCAGTACTTC
V: TRBV24-1; size: NA; D: NA; J: TRBJ2-6; CDR3: CATSTASGANVLTF; DNA: TGTGCCACCAGTACAGCCTCTGGGGCCAACGTCCTGACTTTC
V: TRBV28; size: NA; D: NA; J: TRBJ1-2; CDR3: CASSFPPHSTYGYTF; DNA: TGTGCCAGCAGTTTTCCCCCCCACAGTACCTATGGCTACACCTTC